The 23 T cell receptor beta chains below were found in one sample sequenced in a study of cytomegalovirus exposure and HLA in healthy donors. PCR employed 60 Vbeta and 13 Jbeta primers. This table comes from immunoSEQ multiplex PCR, and its TCRdb copy is limited to in-frame clones, with some not included. The sample lists fewer than 150,000 clones; 60% to 85% were seen once. The material sequenced was PBMCs. Receptors originate from a man aged 40-50 years in good health and CMV-seropositive.

The V gene is TRBV11-2, the J gene TRBJ2-3, with D perhaps TRBD2 (6 bases). The germline CDR1 and CDR2 sequences are SGHAT and FQNNGV. Trimming removed 4 bases from V and 6 bases from J, with 17 bases in between. The CDR3 covers 15 residues. The CDR3 bases are TGTGCCAGCAGCTCAGCGGGTCGTTGGGTGGATACGCAGTATTTT. Translated, it gives CASSSAGRWVDTQYF.

The chain uses TRBV5-1 and TRBJ1-4; TRBD1 matches 7 bases. V was pared by 2 bases and J by 6 bases, with 4 bases of the junction left unmatched. In germline, CDR1 is SGHRS, CDR2 YFSETQ. The CDR3 is 14 residues long. CDR3 coding DNA: TGCGCCAGCAGCTTAGGCAGGGGGGATGAAAAACTGTTTTTT. It specifies CASSLGRGDEKLFF.

V is TRBV10-3 and J is TRBJ2-3, with D perhaps TRBD2 (5 bases). Germline-derived CDR1 and CDR2 are ENHRY and SYGVKD. CDR3 length: 15 residues. The V end lost 0 bases, the J end lost 5 bases, and 12 bases lay between the germline ends. The CDR3 sequence is CAISESTGKGDTQYF. The CDR3 DNA reads as TGTGCCATCAGTGAGTCGACGGGGAAGGGAGATACGCAGTATTTT.

The chain couples TRBV6-5 to TRBJ2-4, with 7 bases lining up with TRBD2. Germline CDR1 is MNHEY and CDR2 is SVGAGI. CDR3 length: 15 amino acids. The J segment lost 0 bases and the V segment lost 6 bases, leaving 5 bases of the junction unmatched. The CDR3 protein is CASRPGGLAKNIQYF. The CDR3 coding sequence is TGTGCCAGCAGACCGGGGGGACTAGCCAAAAACATTCAGTACTTC.

This clone showed up just a few times. V usage is TRBV10-3 and J usage is TRBJ1-1; TRBD1 is a possible D gene (6 bases). The CDR3 has 13 residues. V was pared by 4 bases and J by 10 bases, with 16 bases between. CDR1 is ENHRY and CDR2 is SYGVKD in the germline V gene. The CDR3 here is CAISVKQGLSAFF. CDR3 DNA sequence: TGTGCCATCAGTGTTAAACAGGGTCTTTCAGCTTTCTTT.

The chain employs TRBV2 and TRBJ1-5, with 8 positions matching TRBD1. The CDR3 is 13 amino acids. V lost 9 bases and J lost 3; bases outside the gene matches: 4. In germline, CDR1 is SNHLY, CDR2 FYNNEI. The CDR3 here is CASRQGLNQPQHF. The CDR3 coding sequence is TGTGCCAGTCGACAGGGGCTCAATCAGCCCCAGCATTTT.

The V and J genes are TRBV6-6 and TRBJ2-7; 13 bases line up with TRBD2. J lost 3 bases, V lost 2 bases, and 1 base had no gene match. CDR1 is MNHNY and CDR2 is SVGAGI in the germline V gene (reference sequence). The CDR3 sequence is 15 residues long. DNA of the CDR3: TGTGCCAGCAGTTACCGGACTAGCGGGAGCTACGAGCAGTACTTC. This gives the protein CASSYRTSGSYEQYF.

V gene TRBV19 combines with J gene TRBJ2-2; D is undetermined. The germline gives CDR1 LNHDA, CDR2 SQIVND (reference sequence). The V gene lost 1 base and the J gene lost 6 bases, with 3 bases spanning the gap. This CDR3 comprises 12 residues. CDR3 region: CASSIASGELFF. The CDR3, as DNA: TGTGCCAGTAGTATAGCATCCGGGGAGCTGTTTTTT.

The genes are TRBV6-1 and TRBJ1-1, with 9 nucleotides matching TRBD1. V gave up 4 bases and J gave up 6 bases; unmatched junction bases: 3. The germline CDR1 and CDR2 sequences are MNHNS and SASEGT. This CDR3 is 13 amino acids long. The DNA of the CDR3 is TGTGCCAGCAGTGGGACAGGGGTTCCTGAAGCTTTCTTT. It specifies CASSGTGVPEAFF.

V is TRBV4-3 and J is TRBJ1-1, with 8 positions matching TRBD1. Germline CDR1 reads LGHNA; CDR2 reads YSLEER. V lost 0 bases to trimming and J lost 1 base; unmatched junction nucleotides: 4. This CDR3 contains 16 residues. The CDR3 sequence is CASSQEPTGANTEAFF. CDR3 nucleotides: TGCGCCAGCAGCCAAGAACCGACAGGGGCGAACACTGAAGCTTTCTTT.

This clone was observed a single time. The chain combines TRBV12-5 with TRBJ1-1; D is uncertain. CDR3 length: 11 amino acids. Germline-derived CDR1 and CDR2 are LGHNT and FRNRAP. Trimming took 7 bases from V and 4 from J, leaving 7 bases between them. The CDR3 protein is CASELSTEAFF. CDR3 sequence (DNA): TGTGCTAGTGAACTGAGCACTGAAGCTTTCTTT. Full variable domain (rest looked up from reference TRBV12-5 and TRBJ1-1): DARVTQTPRHKVTEMGQEVTMRCQPILGHNTVFWYRQTMMQGLELLAYFRNRAPLDDSGMPKDRFSAEMPDATLATLKIQPSEPRDSAVYFCASELSTEAFFGQGTRLTVV.

This chain joins TRBV7-6 and TRBJ2-7; maybe TRBD1 (6 bases). CDR1 SGHVS and CDR2 FNYEAQ come from the germline V gene. The V end was cut by 1 base, the J end by 7 bases, with 11 bases between. The CDR3 has 13 amino acids. CDR3 sequence (DNA): TGTGCCAGCAGCTTAGAGGGCAGGGGAGAGCAGTACTTC. This translates into CASSLEGRGEQYF.

The rearrangement links TRBV4-3 to TRBJ1-5; 10 bases agree with TRBD1. Germline CDR1 LGHNA, CDR2 YSLEER. This CDR3 contains 15 residues. Trimming took 5 bases from V and 6 from J; bases not matched to a gene: 7. This chain's CDR3 is CASSVGTGDPQPQHF. CDR3 nucleotide sequence: TGCGCCAGCAGCGTAGGGACAGGGGATCCTCAGCCCCAGCATTTT.

The genes are TRBV7-2 and TRBJ2-7, with TRBD2 matching over 12 bases. V trimming: 5 bases; J trimming: 1 base; junction bases outside the gene matches: 3. CDR1 SGHTA and CDR2 FQGNSA come from the germline V gene. This CDR3 comprises 15 residues. CDR3 in amino acids: CASSPTSGGSYEQYF. CDR3 nucleotide sequence: TGTGCCAGCAGCCCGACTAGCGGGGGATCCTACGAGCAGTACTTC.

This clone occurred once. The chain combines TRBV30 with TRBJ1-1, with D perhaps matching TRBD1 (5 bases). The germline CDR1 and CDR2 sequences are GTSNPN and SVGIG (reference sequence). This CDR3 contains 13 residues. V was pared by 3 bases and J by 4 bases, with 12 bases between. The CDR3 loop is CAWSHRRSTEAFF. DNA for the CDR3: TGTGCCTGGAGCCACAGGCGCTCCACTGAAGCTTTCTTT.

In this sample, this clone turned up a few times. The rearrangement uses TRBV5-4 and TRBJ1-2; D is unclear. Germline V gives CDR1 SGHNT, CDR2 YYREEE (reference sequence). V lost 0 bases to trimming and J lost 4 bases, with 16 bases between them. The CDR3 runs 16 residues. The CDR3, as DNA: TGTGCCAGCAGCTTGGTTTCCGCGGGTTATGGCTATGGCTACACCTTC. It codes for CASSLVSAGYGYGYTF. The variable domain in full, completed from reference TRBV5-4 and TRBJ1-2, reads ETGVTQSPTHLIKTRGQQVTLRCSSQSGHNTVSWYQQALGQGPQFIFQYYREEENGRGNFPPRFSGLQFPNYSSELNVNALELDDSALYLCASSLVSAGYGYGYTFGSGTRLTVV.

The gene calls are TRBV19 and TRBJ2-7, with 8 bases matching TRBD1. This CDR3 is 15 amino acids long. Germline CDR1 and CDR2: LNHDA and SQIVND (reference sequence). V shed 9 bases and J 4 bases; nucleotides not matched to a gene: 14. The CDR3 spells CASQDQDRAMYEQYF. CDR3 nucleotides: TGTGCCAGCCAAGACCAGGACAGGGCAATGTACGAGCAGTACTTC.

CDR3 coding DNA: TGTGCCAGCAACGGGGGGGGCACAGATACGCAGTATTTT. Protein product: CASNGGGTDTQYF. The chain links TRBV2 to TRBJ2-3; 8 nucleotides line up with TRBD2. V trimming: 7 bases; J trimming: 1 base; junction bases outside the gene matches: 1. Germline V gene lookup returns CDR1 SNHLY and CDR2 FYNNEI. The CDR3 is 13 amino acids. The full variable domain, with the rest looked up from reference TRBV2 and TRBJ2-3, is EPEVTQTPSHQVTQMGQEVILRCVPISNHLYFYWYRQILGQKVEFLVSFYNNEISEKSEIFDDQFSVERPDGSNFTLKIRSTKLEDSAMYFCASNGGGTDTQYFGPGTRLTVL.

This clone showed up just a few times. The V call is TRBV6-1, the J call TRBJ2-3, with TRBD2 matching over 14 bases. There are 15 residues in the CDR3. Germline V gene lookup returns CDR1 MNHNS and CDR2 SASEGT. With 7 bases clipped from V and 4 bases from J, the junction kept 4 bases outside the gene matches. CDR3 DNA: TGTGCCAGCATTACGACTAGCGGGGGGGCAGATACGCAGTATTTT. It specifies CASITTSGGADTQYF.

There are a few counts of this clone. This chain links TRBV27 with TRBJ2-3; 9 bases agree with TRBD1. Trimming at V came to 5 bases and at J to 2 bases, leaving 5 bases not matched to a gene. The CDR3 is made up of 15 amino acids. From germline, CDR1 is MNHEY and CDR2 SMNVEV (reference sequence). The DNA for the CDR3 is TGTGCCAGCAGTCCGAGGGACAGGGACACAGATACGCAGTATTTT. Protein sequence: CASSPRDRDTDTQYF.

The V gene is TRBV19, the J gene TRBJ2-7; 7 nucleotides agree with TRBD1. The V gene's germline CDR1 is LNHDA and CDR2 SQIVND (reference sequence). The CDR3 sequence is 15 residues long. V shed 3 bases and J 0 bases; nucleotides not matched to a gene: 5. The CDR3: CASSMQGDGSYEQYF. CDR3 coding DNA: TGTGCCAGTAGTATGCAGGGGGACGGCTCCTACGAGCAGTACTTC. Together with reference TRBV19 and TRBJ2-7, the CDR3 gives the full variable domain: DGGITQSPKYLFRKEGQNVTLSCEQNLNHDAMYWYRQDPGQGLRLIYYSQIVNDFQKGDIAEGYSVSREKKESFPLTVTSAQKNPTAFYLCASSMQGDGSYEQYFGPGTRLTVT.

This chain links TRBV6-5 with TRBJ1-4; 9 nucleotides line up with TRBD1. Germline loops: CDR1 MNHEY, CDR2 SVGAGI. J was trimmed by 5 bases and V by 6 bases; bases with no gene match: 4. The CDR3 is made up of 14 amino acids. The DNA for the CDR3 is TGTGCCAGCAGACCGGGACAGGGAAATGAAAAACTGTTTTTT. It yields the protein CASRPGQGNEKLFF.

Comments on this clone: Other DNA sequences in the same sample also yield this CDR3. The chain combines TRBV9 with TRBJ2-7, with 9 bases identical to TRBD1. With V trimmed by 0 bases and J by 4 bases, 2 bases remained unmatched. In germline, CDR1 is SGDLS, CDR2 YYNGEE. The CDR3 totals 14 residues. CDR3 loop: CASSVADRGYEQYF. DNA of the CDR3: TGTGCCAGCAGCGTAGCCGACAGGGGGTACGAGCAGTACTTC. The full variable domain, rest sourced from reference TRBV9 and TRBJ2-7, is DSGVTQTPKHLITATGQRVTLRCSPRSGDLSVYWYQQSLDQGLQFLIQYYNGEERAKGNILERFSAQQFPDLHSELNLSSLELGDSALYFCASSVADRGYEQYFGPGTRLTVT.